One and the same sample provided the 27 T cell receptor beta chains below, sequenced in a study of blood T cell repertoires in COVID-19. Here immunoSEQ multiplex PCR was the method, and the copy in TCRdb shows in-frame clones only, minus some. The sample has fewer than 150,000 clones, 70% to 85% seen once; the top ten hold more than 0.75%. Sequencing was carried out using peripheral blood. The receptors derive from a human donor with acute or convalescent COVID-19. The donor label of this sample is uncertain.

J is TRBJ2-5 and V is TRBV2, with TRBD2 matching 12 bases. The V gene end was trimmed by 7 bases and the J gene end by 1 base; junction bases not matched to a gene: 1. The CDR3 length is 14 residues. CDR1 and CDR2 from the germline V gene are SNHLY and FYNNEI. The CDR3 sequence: CASKTSGGQETQYF. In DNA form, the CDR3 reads TGTGCCAGCAAGACTAGCGGGGGCCAAGAGACCCAGTACTTC.

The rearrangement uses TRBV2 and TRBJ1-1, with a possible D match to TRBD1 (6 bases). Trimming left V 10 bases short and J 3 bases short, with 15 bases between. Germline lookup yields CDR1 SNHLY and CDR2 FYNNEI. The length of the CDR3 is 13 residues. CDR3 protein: CATRTEGDTEAFF. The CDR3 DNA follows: TGTGCCACCCGGACAGAAGGGGACACTGAAGCTTTCTTT. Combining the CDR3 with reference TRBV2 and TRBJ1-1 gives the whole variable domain EPEVTQTPSHQVTQMGQEVILRCVPISNHLYFYWYRQILGQKVEFLVSFYNNEISEKSEIFDDQFSVERPDGSNFTLKIRSTKLEDSAMYFCATRTEGDTEAFFGQGTRLTVV.

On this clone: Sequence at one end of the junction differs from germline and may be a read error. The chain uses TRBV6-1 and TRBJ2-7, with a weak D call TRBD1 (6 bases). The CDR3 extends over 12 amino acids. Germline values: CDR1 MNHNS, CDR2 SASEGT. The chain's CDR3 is CASSERWGHPFF. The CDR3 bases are TGTGCCAGCAGTGAAAGGTGGGGACATCCCTTCTTC.

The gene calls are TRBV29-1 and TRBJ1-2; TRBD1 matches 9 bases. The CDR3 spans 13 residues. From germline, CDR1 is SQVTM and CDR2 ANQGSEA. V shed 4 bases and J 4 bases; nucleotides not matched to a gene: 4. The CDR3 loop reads CSVGGGQGYGYTF. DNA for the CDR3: TGCAGCGTTGGTGGGGGACAGGGCTATGGCTACACCTTC.

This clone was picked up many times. The CDR3 DNA reads as TGTGCCAGCAGCAAACAGGGGGCAGTAAACTATGGCTACACCTTC. Protein product: CASSKQGAVNYGYTF. The rearrangement uses TRBV6-2 or TRBV6-3 and TRBJ1-2, with 9 bases matching TRBD1. The CDR3 totals 15 residues. V lost 6 bases to trimming and J lost 2 bases; unmatched junction nucleotides: 7. Germline V gene lookup returns CDR1 MNHEY and CDR2 SVGEGT.

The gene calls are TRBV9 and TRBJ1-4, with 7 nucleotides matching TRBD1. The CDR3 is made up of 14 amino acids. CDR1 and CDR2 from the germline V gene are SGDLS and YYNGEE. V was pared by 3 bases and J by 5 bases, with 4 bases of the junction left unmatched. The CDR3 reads CASSGQGGNEKLFF. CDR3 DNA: TGTGCCAGCAGCGGACAGGGTGGCAATGAAAAACTGTTTTTT.

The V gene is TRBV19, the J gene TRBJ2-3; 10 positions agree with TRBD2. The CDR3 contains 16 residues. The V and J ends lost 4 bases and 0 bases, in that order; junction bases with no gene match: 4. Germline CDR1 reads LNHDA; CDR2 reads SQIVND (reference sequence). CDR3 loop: CASSTRAGGSTDTQYF. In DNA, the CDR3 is TGTGCCAGTAGTACTAGAGCGGGGGGGAGCACAGATACGCAGTATTTT.

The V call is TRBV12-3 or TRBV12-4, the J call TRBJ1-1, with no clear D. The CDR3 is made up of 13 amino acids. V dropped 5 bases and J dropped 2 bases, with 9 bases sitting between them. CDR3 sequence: CASSLTPNTEAFF. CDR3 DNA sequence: TGTGCCAGCAGTCTTACACCTAACACTGAAGCTTTCTTT.

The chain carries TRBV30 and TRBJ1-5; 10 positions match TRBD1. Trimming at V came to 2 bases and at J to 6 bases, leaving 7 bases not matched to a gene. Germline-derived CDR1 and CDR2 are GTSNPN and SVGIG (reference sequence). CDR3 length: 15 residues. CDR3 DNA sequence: TGTGCCTGGAGTCGACAGGGGGCGTCAGGTCAGCCCCAGCATTTT. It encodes CAWSRQGASGQPQHF.

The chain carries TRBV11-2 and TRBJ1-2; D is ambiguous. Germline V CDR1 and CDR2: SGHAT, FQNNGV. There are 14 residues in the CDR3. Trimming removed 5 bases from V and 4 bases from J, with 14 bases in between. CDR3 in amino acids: CASSAQTQGYGYTF. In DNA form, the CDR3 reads TGTGCCAGCAGCGCCCAGACACAAGGCTATGGCTACACCTTC.

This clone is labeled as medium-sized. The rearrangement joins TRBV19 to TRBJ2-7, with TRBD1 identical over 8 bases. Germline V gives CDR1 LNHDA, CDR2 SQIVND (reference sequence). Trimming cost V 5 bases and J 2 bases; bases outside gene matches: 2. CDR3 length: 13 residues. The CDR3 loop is CASSGQGTYEQYF. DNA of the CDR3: TGTGCCAGTAGTGGACAGGGAACCTACGAGCAGTACTTC.

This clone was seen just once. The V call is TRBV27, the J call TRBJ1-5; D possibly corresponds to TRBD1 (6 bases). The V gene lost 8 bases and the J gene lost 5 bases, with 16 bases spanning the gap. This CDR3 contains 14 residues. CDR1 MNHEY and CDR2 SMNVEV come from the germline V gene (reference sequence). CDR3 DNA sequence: TGTGCCAGCGGATTTTCAGGGGCGTATCAGCCCCAGCATTTT. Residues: CASGFSGAYQPQHF.

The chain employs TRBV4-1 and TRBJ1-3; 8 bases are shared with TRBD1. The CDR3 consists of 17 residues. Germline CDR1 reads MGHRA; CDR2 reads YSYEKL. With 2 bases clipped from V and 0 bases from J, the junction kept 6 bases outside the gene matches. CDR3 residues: CASSQSGTGTSGNTIYF. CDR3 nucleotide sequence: TGCGCCAGCAGCCAATCCGGGACAGGAACCTCTGGAAACACCATATATTTT.

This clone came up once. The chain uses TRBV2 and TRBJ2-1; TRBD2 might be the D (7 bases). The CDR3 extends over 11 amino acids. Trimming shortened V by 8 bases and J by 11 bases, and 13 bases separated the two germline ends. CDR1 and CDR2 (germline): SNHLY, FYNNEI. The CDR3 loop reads CASAWGGQQFF. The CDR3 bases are TGTGCCAGCGCATGGGGGGGCCAGCAGTTCTTC.

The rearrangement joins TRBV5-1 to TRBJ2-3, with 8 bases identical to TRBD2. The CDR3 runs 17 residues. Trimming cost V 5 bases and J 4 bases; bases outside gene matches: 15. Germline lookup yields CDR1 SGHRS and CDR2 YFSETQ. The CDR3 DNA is TGCGCCAGCAGTCGGGGTGACGGGGGGGCCCGGTCAGATACGCAGTATTTT. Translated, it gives CASSRGDGGARSDTQYF.

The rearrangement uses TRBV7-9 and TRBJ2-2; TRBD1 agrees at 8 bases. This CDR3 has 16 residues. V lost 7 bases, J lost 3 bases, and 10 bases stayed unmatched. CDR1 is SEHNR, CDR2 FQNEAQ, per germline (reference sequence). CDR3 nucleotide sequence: TGTGCCAGCATCACGGTCAGGGGGCGAGACACCGGGGAGCTGTTTTTT. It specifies CASITVRGRDTGELFF.

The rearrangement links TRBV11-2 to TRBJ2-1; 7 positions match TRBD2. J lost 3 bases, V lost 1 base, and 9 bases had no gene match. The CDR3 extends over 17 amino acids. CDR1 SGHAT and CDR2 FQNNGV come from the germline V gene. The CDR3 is CASSLVGAGRFYNEQFF. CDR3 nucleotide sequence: TGTGCCAGCAGCTTAGTTGGAGCGGGGAGGTTCTACAATGAGCAGTTCTTC. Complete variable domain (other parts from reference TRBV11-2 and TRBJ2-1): EAGVAQSPRYKIIEKRQSVAFWCNPISGHATLYWYQQILGQGPKLLIQFQNNGVVDDSQLPKDRFSAERLKGVDSTLKIQPAKLEDSAVYLCASSLVGAGRFYNEQFFGPGTRLTVL.

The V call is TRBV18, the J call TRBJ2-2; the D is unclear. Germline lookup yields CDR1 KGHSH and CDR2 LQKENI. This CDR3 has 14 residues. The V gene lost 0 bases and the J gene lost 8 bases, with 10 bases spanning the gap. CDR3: CASSPPSLRGELFF. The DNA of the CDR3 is TGTGCCAGCTCACCACCATCCCTCCGGGGGGAGCTGTTTTTT.

Here the CDR3 DNA reads TGTGCCAGCAGTGACCGGGACAGGTCCACCGGGGAGCTGTTTTTT. Protein: CASSDRDRSTGELFF. This sequence joins TRBV2 and TRBJ2-2, with 8 bases identical to TRBD1. Germline V CDR1 and CDR2: SNHLY, FYNNEI. The CDR3 is made up of 15 amino acids. V trimming: 3 bases; J trimming: 4 bases; junction bases outside the gene matches: 4.

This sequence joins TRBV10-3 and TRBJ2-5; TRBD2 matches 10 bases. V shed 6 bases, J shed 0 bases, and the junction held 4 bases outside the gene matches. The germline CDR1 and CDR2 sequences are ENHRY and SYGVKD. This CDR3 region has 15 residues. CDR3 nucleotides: TGTGCCATCAGGAGCGGGGGGGCGTACCAAGAGACCCAGTACTTC. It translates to CAIRSGGAYQETQYF.

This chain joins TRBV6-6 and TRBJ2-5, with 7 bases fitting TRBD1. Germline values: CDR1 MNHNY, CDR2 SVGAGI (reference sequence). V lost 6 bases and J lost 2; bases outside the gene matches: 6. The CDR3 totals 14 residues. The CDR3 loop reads CASRAKGQQETQYF. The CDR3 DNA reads TGTGCCAGCAGAGCTAAGGGACAGCAAGAGACCCAGTACTTC.

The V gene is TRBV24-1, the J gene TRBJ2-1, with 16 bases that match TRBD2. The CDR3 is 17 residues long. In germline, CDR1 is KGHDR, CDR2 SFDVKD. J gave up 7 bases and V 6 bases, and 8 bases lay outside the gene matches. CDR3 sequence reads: CATSPGTSGGAKNEQFF. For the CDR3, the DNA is TGTGCCACCAGTCCCGGGACTAGCGGGGGGGCGAAAAATGAGCAGTTCTTC.

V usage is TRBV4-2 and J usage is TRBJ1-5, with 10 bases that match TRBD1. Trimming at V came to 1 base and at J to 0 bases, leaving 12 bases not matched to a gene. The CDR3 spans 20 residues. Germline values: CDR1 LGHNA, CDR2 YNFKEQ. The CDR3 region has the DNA TGTGCCAGCAGCCAAGCCGCAGGGACAGGGGACGATTATAGCAATCAGCCCCAGCATTTT. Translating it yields CASSQAAGTGDDYSNQPQHF.

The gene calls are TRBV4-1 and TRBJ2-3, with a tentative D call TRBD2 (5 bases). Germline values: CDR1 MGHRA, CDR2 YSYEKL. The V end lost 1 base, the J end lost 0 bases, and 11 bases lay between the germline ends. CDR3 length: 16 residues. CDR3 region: CASSQAGSGSTDTQYF. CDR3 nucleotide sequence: TGCGCCAGCAGCCAAGCCGGGTCGGGGAGCACAGATACGCAGTATTTT.

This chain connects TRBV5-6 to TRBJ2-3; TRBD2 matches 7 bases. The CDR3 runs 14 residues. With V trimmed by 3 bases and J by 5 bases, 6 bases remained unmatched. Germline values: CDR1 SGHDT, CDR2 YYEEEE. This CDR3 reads CASSSGRGKDTQYF. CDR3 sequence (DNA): TGTGCCAGCAGCTCGGGGCGGGGGAAAGATACGCAGTATTTT.

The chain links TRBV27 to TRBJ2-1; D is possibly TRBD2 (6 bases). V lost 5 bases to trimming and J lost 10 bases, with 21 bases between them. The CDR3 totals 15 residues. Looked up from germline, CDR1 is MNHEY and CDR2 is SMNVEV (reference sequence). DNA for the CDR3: TGTGCCAGCAGTCCCAAAGGGACTTCCCTAGGCGAGCAGTTCTTC. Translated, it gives CASSPKGTSLGEQFF.

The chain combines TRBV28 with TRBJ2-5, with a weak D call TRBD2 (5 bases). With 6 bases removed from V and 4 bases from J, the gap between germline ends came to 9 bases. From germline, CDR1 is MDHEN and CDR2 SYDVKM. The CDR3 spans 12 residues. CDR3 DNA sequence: TGTGCCAGCAGGACTAAAGGAGAGACCCAGTACTTC. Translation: CASRTKGETQYF.